This TCR beta chain appears in the sequencing data of a study of T cells after yellow fever vaccination. V was shortened by 2 bases and J by 0 bases, with 7 bases between the two germline ends. The CDR3 length is 15 residues. The germline V gene has CDR1 ENHRY and CDR2 SYGVKD. At least ten counts were recorded for this clonotype. UMIs and a universal primer site were added when TCR cDNA was made by 5'RACE template switching. TCRdb recomputed calls from the 5' RACE reads with MiXCR, one row per CDR3 protein. The sample has some 54,000 distinct CDR3 sequences; about 6.6% are singletons. The chain joins TRBV10-3 to TRBJ2-2; D gene ambiguous. The TCR originated in a man between 18 and 35 years old who received the YFV17D yellow fever vaccine. The source material was CD8+ T cells not binding an NS4B(214-222) dextramer, sorted from PBMCs, sampled about 49 days after the first yellow fever vaccination. The CDR3 DNA reads as TGTGCCATCAGTGAGATGACAACGAACACCGGGGAGCTGTTTTTT. It specifies CAISEMTTNTGELFF.